The clone carrying this T cell receptor beta chain was recorded many times. The antigen remains unidentified. TCRdb called the reads again in MiXCR, with one record for every CDR3 protein. The profile shows around 210,000 distinct CDR3 sequences, 5% to 8.5% of them singletons. Germline lookup yields CDR1 MGHRA and CDR2 YSYEKL. The CDR3 runs 15 residues. Trimming shortened V by 3 bases and J by 1 base, and 12 bases separated the two germline ends. The data belong to a study of T cell repertoires in cytomegalovirus infection. As for the study in general: Both a matching HLA type and CMV infection were indicated by public TCR beta signatures.

Study conclusions and caveats: The response measured ex vivo was dominated by TCR beta clonotypes (HLA-C-restricted and CMV-specific).

The rearrangement links TRBV4-1 to TRBJ1-1; D possibly corresponds to TRBD1 (6 bases). Sequencing was done on a sample of PBMCs. This TCR derives from a human donor in good health (CMV status not recorded). Some clones in this sample may be carry-over from other donors' samples. The DNA of the CDR3 is TGCGCCAGCAGCCACCTCCCGGGACAGAACACTGAAGCTTTCTTT. Residues: CASSHLPGQNTEAFF.